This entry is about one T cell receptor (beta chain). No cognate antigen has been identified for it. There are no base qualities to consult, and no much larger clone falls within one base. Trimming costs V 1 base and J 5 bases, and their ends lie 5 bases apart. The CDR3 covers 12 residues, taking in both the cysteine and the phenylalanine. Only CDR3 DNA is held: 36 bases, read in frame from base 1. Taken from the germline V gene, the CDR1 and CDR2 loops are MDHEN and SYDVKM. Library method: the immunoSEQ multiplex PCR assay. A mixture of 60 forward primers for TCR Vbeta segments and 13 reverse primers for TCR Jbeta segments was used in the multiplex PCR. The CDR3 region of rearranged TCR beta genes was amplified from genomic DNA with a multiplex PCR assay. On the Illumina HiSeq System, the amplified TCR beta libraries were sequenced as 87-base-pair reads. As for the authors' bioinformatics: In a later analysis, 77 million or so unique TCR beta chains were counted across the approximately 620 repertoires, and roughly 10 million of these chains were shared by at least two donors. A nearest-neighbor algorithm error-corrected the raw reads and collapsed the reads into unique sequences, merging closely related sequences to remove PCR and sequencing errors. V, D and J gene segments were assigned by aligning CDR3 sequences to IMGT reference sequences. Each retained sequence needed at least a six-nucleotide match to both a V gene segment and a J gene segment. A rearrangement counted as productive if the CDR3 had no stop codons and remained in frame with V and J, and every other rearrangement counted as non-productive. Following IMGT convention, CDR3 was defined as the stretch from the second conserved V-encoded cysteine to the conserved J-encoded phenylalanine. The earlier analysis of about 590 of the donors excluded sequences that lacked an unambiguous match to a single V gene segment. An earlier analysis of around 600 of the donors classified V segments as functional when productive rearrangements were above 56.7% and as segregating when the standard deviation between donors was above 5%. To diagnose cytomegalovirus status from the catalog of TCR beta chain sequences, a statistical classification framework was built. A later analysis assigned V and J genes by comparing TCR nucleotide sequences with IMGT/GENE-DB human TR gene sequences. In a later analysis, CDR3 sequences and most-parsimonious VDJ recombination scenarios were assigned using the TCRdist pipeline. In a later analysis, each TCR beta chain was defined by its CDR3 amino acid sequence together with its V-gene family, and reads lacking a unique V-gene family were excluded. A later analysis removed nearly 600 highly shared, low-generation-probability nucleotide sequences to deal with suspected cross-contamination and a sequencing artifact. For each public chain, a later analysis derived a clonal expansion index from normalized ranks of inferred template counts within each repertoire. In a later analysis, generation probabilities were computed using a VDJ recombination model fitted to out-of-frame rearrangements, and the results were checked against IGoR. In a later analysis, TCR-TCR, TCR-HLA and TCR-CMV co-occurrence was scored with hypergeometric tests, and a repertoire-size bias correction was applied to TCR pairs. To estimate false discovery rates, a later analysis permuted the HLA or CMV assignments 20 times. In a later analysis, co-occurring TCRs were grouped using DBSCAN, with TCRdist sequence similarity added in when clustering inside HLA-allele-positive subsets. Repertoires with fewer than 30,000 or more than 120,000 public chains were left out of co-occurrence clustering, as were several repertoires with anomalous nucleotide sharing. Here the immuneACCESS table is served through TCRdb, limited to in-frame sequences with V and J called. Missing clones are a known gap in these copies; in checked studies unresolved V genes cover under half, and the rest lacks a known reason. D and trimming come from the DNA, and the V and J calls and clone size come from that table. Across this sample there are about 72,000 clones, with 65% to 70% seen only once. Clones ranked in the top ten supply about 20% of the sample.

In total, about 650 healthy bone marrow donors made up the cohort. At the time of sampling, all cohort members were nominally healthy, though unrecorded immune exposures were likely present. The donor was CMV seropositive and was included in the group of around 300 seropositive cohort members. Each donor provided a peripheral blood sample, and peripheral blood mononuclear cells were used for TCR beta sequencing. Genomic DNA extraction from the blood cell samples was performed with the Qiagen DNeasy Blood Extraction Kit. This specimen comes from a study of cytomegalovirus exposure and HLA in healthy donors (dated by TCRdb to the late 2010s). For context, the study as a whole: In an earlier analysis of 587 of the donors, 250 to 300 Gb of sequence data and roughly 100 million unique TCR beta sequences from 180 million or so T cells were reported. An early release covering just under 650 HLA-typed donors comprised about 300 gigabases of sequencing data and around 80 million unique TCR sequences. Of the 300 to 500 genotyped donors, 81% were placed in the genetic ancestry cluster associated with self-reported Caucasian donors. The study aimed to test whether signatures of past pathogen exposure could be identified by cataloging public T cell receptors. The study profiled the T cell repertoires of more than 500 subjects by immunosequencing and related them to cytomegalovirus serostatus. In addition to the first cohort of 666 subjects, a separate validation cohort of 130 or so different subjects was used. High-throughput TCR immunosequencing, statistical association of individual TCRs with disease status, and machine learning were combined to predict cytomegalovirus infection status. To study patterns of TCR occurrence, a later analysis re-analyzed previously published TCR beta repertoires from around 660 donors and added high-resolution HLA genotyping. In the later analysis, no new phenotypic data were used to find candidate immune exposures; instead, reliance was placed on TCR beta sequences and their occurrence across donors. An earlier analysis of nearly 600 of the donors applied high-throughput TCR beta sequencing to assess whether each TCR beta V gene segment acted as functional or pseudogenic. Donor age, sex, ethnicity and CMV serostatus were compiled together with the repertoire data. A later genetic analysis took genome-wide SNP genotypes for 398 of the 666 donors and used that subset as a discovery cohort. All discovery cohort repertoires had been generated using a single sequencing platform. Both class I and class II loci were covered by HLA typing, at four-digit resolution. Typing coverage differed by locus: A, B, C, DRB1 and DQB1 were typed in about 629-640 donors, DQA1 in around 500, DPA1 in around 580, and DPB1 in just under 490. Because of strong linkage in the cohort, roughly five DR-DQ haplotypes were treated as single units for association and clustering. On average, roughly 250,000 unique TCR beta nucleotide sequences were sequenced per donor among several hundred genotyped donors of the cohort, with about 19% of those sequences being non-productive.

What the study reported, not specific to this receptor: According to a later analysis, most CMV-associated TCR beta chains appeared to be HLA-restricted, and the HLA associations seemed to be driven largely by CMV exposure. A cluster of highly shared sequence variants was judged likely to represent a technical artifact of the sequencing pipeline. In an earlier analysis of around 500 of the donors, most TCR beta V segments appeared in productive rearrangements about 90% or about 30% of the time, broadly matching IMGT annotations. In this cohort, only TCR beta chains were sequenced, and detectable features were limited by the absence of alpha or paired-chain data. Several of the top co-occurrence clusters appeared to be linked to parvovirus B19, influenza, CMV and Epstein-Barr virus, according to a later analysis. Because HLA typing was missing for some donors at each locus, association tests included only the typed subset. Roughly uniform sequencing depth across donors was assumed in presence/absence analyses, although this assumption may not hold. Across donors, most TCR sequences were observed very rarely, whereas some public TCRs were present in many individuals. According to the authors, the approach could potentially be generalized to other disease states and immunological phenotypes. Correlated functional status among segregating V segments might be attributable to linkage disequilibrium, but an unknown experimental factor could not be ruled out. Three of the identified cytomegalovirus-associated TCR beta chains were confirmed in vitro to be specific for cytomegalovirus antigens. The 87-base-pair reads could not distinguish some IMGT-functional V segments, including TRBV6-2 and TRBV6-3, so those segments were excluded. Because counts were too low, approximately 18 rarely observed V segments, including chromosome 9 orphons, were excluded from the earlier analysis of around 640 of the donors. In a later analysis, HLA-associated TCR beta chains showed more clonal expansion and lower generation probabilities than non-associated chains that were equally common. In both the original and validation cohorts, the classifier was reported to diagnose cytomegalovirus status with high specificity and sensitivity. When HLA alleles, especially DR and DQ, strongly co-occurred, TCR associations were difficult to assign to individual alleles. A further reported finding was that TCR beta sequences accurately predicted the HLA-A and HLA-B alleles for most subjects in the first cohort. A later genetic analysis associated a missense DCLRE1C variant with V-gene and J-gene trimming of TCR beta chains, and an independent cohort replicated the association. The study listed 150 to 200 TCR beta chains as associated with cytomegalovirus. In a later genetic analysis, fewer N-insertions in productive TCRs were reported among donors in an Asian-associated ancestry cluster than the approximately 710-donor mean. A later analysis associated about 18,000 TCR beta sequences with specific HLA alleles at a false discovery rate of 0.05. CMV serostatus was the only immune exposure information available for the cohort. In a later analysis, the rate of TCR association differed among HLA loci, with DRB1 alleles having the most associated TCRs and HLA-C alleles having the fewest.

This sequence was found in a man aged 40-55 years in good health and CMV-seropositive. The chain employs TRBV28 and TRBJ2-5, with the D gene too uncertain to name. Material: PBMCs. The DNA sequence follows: TGTGCCAGCAGTTTATTCGCGGAGACCCAGTACTTC. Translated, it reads CASSLFAETQYF.